One sample yielded the 17 T cell receptor beta chains listed below, sequenced in a study of early T cells in non-severe SARS-CoV-2 infection. TCRdb called the 5' RACE reads again in MiXCR, with one record for every CDR3 protein. The sample consists of tens of thousands of distinct CDR3 sequences, around 8.5% of them appearing once. Source material: whole blood. Receptor source: an adult who was a healthcare worker with PCR-confirmed SARS-CoV-2 infection or an uninfected control (not recorded which).

This clonotype appeared many times. This chain connects TRBV7-3 to TRBJ2-6; D possibly matches TRBD1 or TRBD2 (6 bases each). Germline V lookup: CDR1 SGHTA, CDR2 FQGTGA. The CDR3 runs 17 residues. Between the trimmed V and J ends, which lost 2 bases and 4 bases, there was a span of 15 bases. CDR3 nucleotide sequence: TGTGCCAGCAGCTTAGTGGGGGGCCGAAGAGGGGCCAACGTCCTGACTTTC. Translation gives CASSLVGGRRGANVLTF.

In its sample, this clonotype was seen a few times. This rearrangement joins TRBV20-1 to TRBJ2-1; TRBD1 matches 7 bases. Germline trimming cut 2 bases from V and 8 bases from J; bases unmatched to any gene: 9. Germline V CDR1 and CDR2: DFQATT, SNEGSKA (reference sequence). The CDR3 extends over 14 amino acids. The chain's CDR3 is CSARRQGSWYEQFF. The CDR3 region has the DNA TGCAGTGCTAGAAGACAGGGATCTTGGTATGAGCAGTTCTTC.

This clonotype was seen many times. The chain combines TRBV20-1 with TRBJ1-3; perhaps TRBD1 as D (5 bases). Germline V gene data show CDR1 as DFQATT and CDR2 as SNEGSKA (reference sequence). V lost 1 base, J lost 0 bases, and 10 bases lay in between. The CDR3 sequence is 15 residues long. CDR3 DNA sequence: TGCAGTGCTAGAGGGGGCGTTTTCTCTGGAAACACCATATATTTT. This encodes CSARGGVFSGNTIYF.

The rearrangement links TRBV6-6 to TRBJ1-5, with D perhaps matching TRBD1 (6 bases). The CDR3 contains 14 residues. Germline CDR1 reads MNHNY; CDR2 reads SVGAGI (reference sequence). The V end was cut by 4 bases, the J end by 3 bases, with 10 bases between. The CDR3 spells CASSFGTNNQPQHF. As DNA, the CDR3 is TGTGCCAGCAGTTTCGGGACAAACAATCAGCCCCAGCATTTT.

This clonotype was counted only a few times. The rearrangement uses TRBV10-3 and TRBJ1-3; D gene unclear. The CDR3 is 11 amino acids. Trimming removed 9 bases at V and 7 bases at J, with 10 bases between. From germline, CDR1 is ENHRY and CDR2 SYGVKD. This CDR3 reads CAISSVNTIYF. The CDR3 bases are TGTGCCATTAGTTCAGTGAACACCATATATTTT.

This chain links TRBV3-1 with TRBJ1-2, with TRBD1 as a possible D gene (5 bases). V lost 1 base to trimming and J lost 8 bases, with 8 bases between them. This CDR3 spans 12 amino acids. Per germline, CDR1 LGHDT and CDR2 YNNKEL (reference sequence). The CDR3 DNA sequence: TGTGCCAGCAGCCAAGCAGGGCGCGGCTACACCTTC. The encoded protein is CASSQAGRGYTF.

This clonotype was picked up many times. The chain carries TRBV6-6 and TRBJ1-3; the match to TRBD1 covers 8 bases. There are 15 residues in the CDR3. CDR1 is MNHNY, CDR2 SVGAGI, per germline (reference sequence). Unmatched junction bases numbered 2, after V lost 0 bases and J lost 4 bases. DNA for the CDR3: TGTGCCAGCAGTTACTCGACAGGGGTCGGAAACACCATATATTTT. Amino acid sequence: CASSYSTGVGNTIYF.

In this sample, this clonotype turned up many times. The rearrangement links TRBV5-1 to TRBJ2-4; unclear D gene. Germline-derived CDR1 and CDR2 are SGHRS and YFSETQ. The CDR3 runs to 13 residues. The germline V and J ends were trimmed by 0 bases and 1 base, with 2 bases remaining between them. CDR3 sequence: CASSLDAKNIQYF. CDR3 sequence (DNA): TGCGCCAGCAGCTTGGACGCCAAAAACATTCAGTACTTC.

The chain joins TRBV20-1 to TRBJ1-1; 8 bases are shared with TRBD1. J lost 1 base, V lost 5 bases, and 6 bases had no gene match. CDR3 length: 14 residues. Germline-derived CDR1 and CDR2 are DFQATT and SNEGSKA (reference sequence). In nucleotides, the CDR3 is TGCAGTGCTGAGTCGGACAGGGAGAACACTGAAGCTTTCTTT. Protein product: CSAESDRENTEAFF.

This clonotype was seen repeatedly, ten times or more. This chain uses TRBV27 with TRBJ2-3; 7 bases line up with TRBD1. The CDR3 contains 12 residues. With 5 bases clipped from V and 8 bases from J, the junction kept 4 bases outside the gene matches. Germline-derived CDR1 and CDR2 are MNHEY and SMNVEV (reference sequence). The CDR3 sequence: CASSPHRGTQYF. DNA for the CDR3: TGTGCCAGCAGTCCCCACAGGGGTACGCAGTATTTT.

This clonotype was recorded once. The chain has TRBV12-3 or TRBV12-4 and TRBJ2-1; 8 bases fit TRBD2. The trim removed 5 bases at V and 2 bases at J, leaving 11 bases unmatched. This CDR3 comprises 17 residues. The CDR3 loop is CASSGSIAGTPYNEQFF. Here the CDR3 DNA reads TGTGCCAGCAGTGGTAGTATAGCGGGGACACCCTACAATGAGCAGTTCTTC.

This clonotype has just a few counts. The gene calls are TRBV6-1 and TRBJ1-2; D gene ambiguous. CDR1 is MNHNS, CDR2 SASEGT, per germline. This CDR3 spans 10 amino acids. The V end lost 6 bases, the J end lost 5 bases, and 4 bases lay between the germline ends. CDR3 nucleotides: TGTGCCAGCAGGAGTTATGGCTACACCTTC. Translated: CASRSYGYTF.

V and J are TRBV29-1 and TRBJ1-5; tentatively, D is TRBD1 (6 bases). V lost 6 bases, J lost 5 bases, and 11 bases lay in between. The CDR3 loop spans 12 amino acids. Germline values: CDR1 SQVTM, CDR2 ANQGSEA. CDR3 sequence reads: CSVQAGDQPQHF. CDR3 coding DNA: TGCAGCGTACAGGCAGGGGATCAGCCCCAGCATTTT.

The chain carries TRBV7-6 and TRBJ2-3; 9 positions match TRBD1. The CDR3 is 15 residues long. Germline V gene data show CDR1 as SGHVS and CDR2 as FNYEAQ. The V segment lost 5 bases and the J segment 2 bases; nucleotides outside the gene matches: 5. This CDR3 is CASSPQGAYTDTQYF. The CDR3 DNA is TGTGCCAGCAGCCCACAGGGGGCGTACACAGATACGCAGTATTTT.

This clonotype appeared many times. A junction boundary mismatches the germline segment, possibly from a read error. The chain employs TRBV29-1 and TRBJ1-2; the D gene is possibly TRBD1 (5 bases). CDR3 length equals 13 residues. The germline V gene has CDR1 SQVTM and CDR2 ANQGSEA. This chain's CDR3 is CSAGRDLNSGYTF. DNA for the CDR3: TGCAGCGCCGGAAGGGACCTTAACTCTGGCTACACCTTC.

Ten or more counts support this clonotype. V is TRBV29-1 and J is TRBJ1-3, with a tentative D call TRBD1 (5 bases). The CDR3 spans 14 residues. In germline, CDR1 is SQVTM, CDR2 ANQGSEA. V gave up 5 bases and J gave up 3 bases, with 14 bases separating them. The CDR3 region has the DNA TGCAGCGTTCAGAAGGGGTCGGTTGGAAACACCATATATTTT. Its protein is CSVQKGSVGNTIYF.

The chain couples TRBV3-1 to TRBJ1-3; no firm D call. The V and J ends lost 0 bases and 4 bases respectively, with 4 bases between them. Germline CDR1 is LGHDT and CDR2 is YNNKEL (reference sequence). The CDR3 covers 13 residues. CDR3 sequence (DNA): TGTGCCAGCAGCCAAGATGAAGGAAACACCATATATTTT. It translates to CASSQDEGNTIYF.